This T cell receptor (beta chain) emerged from a study of cytomegalovirus exposure and HLA in healthy donors (dated by TCRdb to about 2017). Concerning the study at large: In an earlier analysis of roughly 590 of the donors, under 300 Gb of sequence data and approximately 100 million unique TCR beta sequences from about 179 million T cells were reported. About 280 gigabases of sequencing data and approximately 91 million unique TCR sequences made up an early release that covered approximately 650 HLA-typed donors. The genetic ancestry cluster associated with self-reported Caucasian donors included over 80% of the roughly 400 genotyped donors. The study aimed to test whether cataloging public T cell receptors could reveal signatures of past pathogen exposure. The study profiled the T cell repertoires of some 610 subjects by immunosequencing and related them to cytomegalovirus serostatus. A separate validation cohort of roughly 130 different subjects was used in addition to the roughly 700-subject first cohort. To predict cytomegalovirus infection status, the study combined high-throughput TCR immunosequencing, statistical association of individual TCRs with disease status, and machine learning. In a later analysis, previously published TCR beta repertoires from several hundred donors were re-analyzed and high-resolution HLA genotyping was added so that TCR occurrence patterns could be studied. In the later analysis, no new phenotypic data were used to find candidate immune exposures; instead, reliance was placed on TCR beta sequences and their occurrence across donors. An earlier analysis of roughly 600 of the donors used high-throughput TCR beta sequencing to judge whether each TCR beta V gene segment behaved as functional or pseudogenic. Donor age, sex, ethnicity and CMV serostatus were collected together with the repertoire data. A later genetic analysis used genome-wide SNP genotypes for 398 of the 666 donors, treating that subset as a discovery cohort. All discovery cohort repertoires had been generated using a single sequencing platform. Both class I and class II loci were covered by HLA typing, at four-digit resolution. The number of typed donors differed by locus: about 629-640 for A, B, C, DRB1 and DQB1; some 500 for DQA1; 606 for DPA1; and about 450 for DPB1. Because of strong linkage in the cohort, 5 or 6 DR-DQ haplotypes were treated as single units for association and clustering. On average, around 230,000 unique TCR beta nucleotide sequences were sequenced per donor among roughly 430 genotyped donors of the cohort, with about 17% of those sequences being non-productive.

In total, approximately 690 healthy bone marrow donors made up the cohort. All cohort members were sampled while nominally healthy, although unrecorded immune exposures were likely present. The donor was CMV seronegative and was included in the group of a few hundred seronegative cohort members. A peripheral blood sample was collected from each donor, and TCR beta sequencing was performed on peripheral blood mononuclear cells. The Qiagen DNeasy Blood Extraction Kit was used to extract genomic DNA from the blood cell samples. Note on this clone: Its target antigen remains unknown. Qualities for individual bases were not recorded, and no much larger clone is one base off.

CDR1 and CDR2, per the germline V gene (reference sequence), are LNHDA and SQIVND. The CDR3, from cysteine to phenylalanine, totals 11 residues. The sequence is cut down to CDR3 DNA, 33 bases in frame from base 1. Trimming removed 5 bases from V and 6 bases from J, leaving 4 bases between the germline ends. To prepare the library, the immunoSEQ multiplex PCR assay was applied. For the multiplex PCR, a mixture combining 60 forward primers for TCR Vbeta segments and 13 reverse primers for TCR Jbeta segments was used. The CDR3 region of rearranged TCR beta genes was amplified from genomic DNA with a multiplex PCR assay. Amplified TCR beta libraries were sequenced as 87-base-pair reads on the Illumina HiSeq System. The paper's data handling went like this. In a later analysis, 80 million or so unique TCR beta chains were counted across the 500 to 700 repertoires, and roughly 11 million of these chains were shared by at least two donors. Raw reads were error-corrected and collapsed into unique sequences by a nearest-neighbor algorithm in which closely related sequences were merged to remove PCR and sequencing errors. CDR3 sequences were aligned to IMGT reference sequences to assign V, D and J gene segments. For a sequence to be retained, a match of at least six nucleotides was required to both a V gene segment and a J gene segment. A rearrangement was called productive if the CDR3 had no stop codons and remained in frame with V and J, and every other rearrangement was called non-productive. Following IMGT convention, CDR3 was defined as the stretch from the second conserved V-encoded cysteine up to the conserved J-encoded phenylalanine. In an earlier analysis of more than 550 of the donors, sequences lacking an unambiguous match to a single V gene segment were excluded. An earlier analysis of about 600 of the donors called V segments functional above 56.7% productive rearrangements and segregating when the between-donor standard deviation exceeded 5%. A statistical classification framework was built for diagnosing cytomegalovirus status from the catalog of TCR beta chain sequences. A later analysis assigned V and J genes by comparing TCR nucleotide sequences with IMGT/GENE-DB human TR gene sequences. Using the TCRdist pipeline, a later analysis assigned CDR3 sequences along with most-parsimonious VDJ recombination scenarios. In a later analysis, each TCR beta chain was defined by its CDR3 amino acid sequence together with its V-gene family, and reads without a unique V-gene family were excluded. A later analysis removed 550 to 650 highly shared, low-generation-probability nucleotide sequences to deal with suspected cross-contamination and a sequencing artifact. In a later analysis, a clonal expansion index for each public chain was calculated from normalized within-repertoire ranks of inferred template counts. A later analysis computed generation probabilities with a VDJ recombination model fitted to out-of-frame rearrangements, and checked the results against IGoR. Hypergeometric tests were used in a later analysis to score TCR-TCR, TCR-HLA and TCR-CMV co-occurrence, with a repertoire-size bias correction applied to the TCR pairs. False discovery rates were estimated in a later analysis by permuting HLA or CMV assignments 20 times. In a later analysis, co-occurring TCRs were grouped using DBSCAN, with TCRdist sequence similarity added in when clustering inside HLA-allele-positive subsets. Repertoires with fewer than 30,000 or more than 120,000 public chains were left out of co-occurrence clustering, as were about five repertoires with anomalous nucleotide sharing. Held by TCRdb, this immuneACCESS table contains in-frame sequences only and omits some clones. Under half of the omission traces to an unresolved V gene where checked; the cause of the rest is unknown. From that table come the V and J calls and clone size; the DNA was used to work out D and trimming. The sample table records around 180,000 clones; 65% to 85% of these occur just once. The biggest ten clones account for about 1.8% of the sample.

What the study reported, not specific to this receptor: The authors suggested that the approach could potentially be extended to other disease states and immunological phenotypes. A later analysis found that HLA-associated TCR beta chains were more clonally expanded and had lower generation probabilities than equally common non-associated chains. Presence/absence analyses assumed roughly uniform sequencing depth across donors, an assumption that may not hold. Correlated functional status among segregating V segments might be attributable to linkage disequilibrium, but an unknown experimental factor could not be ruled out. Most TCR sequences were seen in very few donors, while some public TCRs were found in many individuals. Because HLA typing was missing for some donors at each locus, association tests included only the typed subset. When HLA alleles, especially DR and DQ, strongly co-occurred, TCR associations were difficult to assign to individual alleles. Several of the top co-occurrence clusters appeared to be linked to parvovirus B19, influenza, CMV and Epstein-Barr virus, according to a later analysis. A further reported finding was that TCR beta sequences accurately predicted the HLA-A and HLA-B alleles for most subjects in the first cohort. In the study, around 160 TCR beta chains were listed as associated with cytomegalovirus. Some IMGT-functional V segments, including TRBV6-2 and TRBV6-3, could not be told apart with the 87-base-pair reads, so those segments were excluded. In a later analysis, the rate of TCR association differed among HLA loci, with DRB1 alleles having the most associated TCRs and HLA-C alleles having the fewest. An association between a missense DCLRE1C variant and V-gene and J-gene trimming of TCR beta chains was found in a later genetic analysis and replicated in an independent cohort. In a later genetic analysis, fewer N-insertions in productive TCRs were reported among donors in an Asian-associated ancestry cluster than the roughly 700-donor mean. In this cohort, only TCR beta chains were sequenced, and detectable features were limited by the absence of alpha or paired-chain data. In vitro tests confirmed that a few of the cytomegalovirus-associated TCR beta chains recognize cytomegalovirus antigens. In both the original and validation cohorts, the classifier was reported to diagnose cytomegalovirus status with high specificity and sensitivity. Because counts were too low, some 17 rarely observed V segments, including chromosome 9 orphons, were left out of the earlier analysis of a few hundred of the donors. According to a later analysis, most CMV-associated TCR beta chains appeared to be HLA-restricted, and the HLA associations seemed to be driven largely by CMV exposure. A cluster of highly shared sequence variants was judged likely to represent a technical artifact of the sequencing pipeline. A later analysis associated about 18,000 TCR beta sequences with specific HLA alleles at a false discovery rate of 0.05. An earlier analysis of some 590 of the donors showed that most TCR beta V segments appeared in productive rearrangements either about 90% or about 30% of the time, which broadly matched IMGT annotations. For the cohort, immune exposure information was limited to CMV serostatus.

The source material was PBMCs. The chain is assembled from TRBV19 and TRBJ2-2; there is no confident call for the D gene. The TCR comes from a man between 18 and 35 years old in good health and CMV-seronegative. The CDR3 amino acid sequence is: CASSYSGELFF. The DNA reads as follows: TGTGCCAGTAGTTACTCCGGGGAGCTGTTTTTT.